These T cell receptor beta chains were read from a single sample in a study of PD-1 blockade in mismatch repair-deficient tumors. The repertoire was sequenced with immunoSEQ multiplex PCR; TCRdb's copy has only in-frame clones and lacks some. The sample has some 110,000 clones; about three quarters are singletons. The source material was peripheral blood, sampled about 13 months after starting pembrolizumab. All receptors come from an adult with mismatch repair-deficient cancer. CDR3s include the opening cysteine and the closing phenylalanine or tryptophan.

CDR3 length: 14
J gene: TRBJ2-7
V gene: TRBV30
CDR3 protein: CAWSAGTVPYEQYF

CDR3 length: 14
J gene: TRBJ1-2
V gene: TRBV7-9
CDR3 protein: CASSLASGPYGYTF

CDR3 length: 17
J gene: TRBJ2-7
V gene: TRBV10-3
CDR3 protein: CAISVSPSSAGTYEQYF

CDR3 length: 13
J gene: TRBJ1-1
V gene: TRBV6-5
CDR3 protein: CASSYDVNTEAFF

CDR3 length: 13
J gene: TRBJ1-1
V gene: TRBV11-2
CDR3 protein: CASSPKPIAEAFF

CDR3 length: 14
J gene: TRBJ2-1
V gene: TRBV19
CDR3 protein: CASRETGTYNEQFF

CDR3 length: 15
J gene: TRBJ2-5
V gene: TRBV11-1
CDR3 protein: CTSSLNSGSQETQYF

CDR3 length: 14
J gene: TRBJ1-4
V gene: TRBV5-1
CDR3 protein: CASRPQGVGEKLFF

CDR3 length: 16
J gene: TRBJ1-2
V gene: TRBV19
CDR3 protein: CASSISIWGPSQGYTF

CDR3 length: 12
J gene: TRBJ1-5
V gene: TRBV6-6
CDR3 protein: CASSLTGQPQHF